The text below deals with one TCR beta chain. The target antigen is unknown. The sample belongs to a study of human thymus T cells. Overall study results and limits: The related literature has documented a marked overlap of thymic repertoires among unrelated individuals. Biased V and J segment usage appeared in thymus and peripheral blood.

Assay: immunoSEQ multiplex PCR; the TCRdb copy retains only in-frame clones and omits some. This sample yields 100,000 to 150,000 clones, of which around 96% are seen a single time; roughly 0.024% belongs to the top ten. Obtained as resections during corrective heart surgery, the thymus tissue was then studied. Corrective surgery for congenital heart defects was being performed on the healthy Finnish infants who served as donors. The CDR3 is made up of 17 amino acids. V gave up 1 base and J gave up 5 bases; unmatched junction bases: 10. Germline assignment: CDR1 LGHNA and CDR2 YSLEER. The chain couples TRBV4-3 to TRBJ2-1, with 8 bases fitting TRBD1. The specimen was thymus tissue. The source of this sequence is a boy under two years old with a congenital heart defect but otherwise immunologically healthy. The CDR3 protein is CASSQGPPQGAHNEQFF. The DNA of the CDR3 is TGCGCCAGCAGCCAAGGTCCCCCCCAGGGGGCCCACAATGAGCAGTTCTTC.